The present T cell receptor beta chain was sequenced within a study of blood T cell repertoires in COVID-19. Across the whole study: Whether acute or convalescent, the COVID-19 samples came from the United States, Italy and Spain. Sample material is recorded as cDNA or gDNA derived from T cells, B-cell-depleted T cells, or PBMCs.

The count of this clone is one. The CDR3 has 14 amino acids. Germline CDR1 is MNHEY and CDR2 is SVGAGI. The ends lost 10 bases at V and 0 bases at J; junction bases unmatched: 7. Per the original methods: Amplified reference gene primers provided the basis for estimating nucleated cell counts. The data were produced by immunoSEQ multiplex PCR, yet TCRdb's version contains in-frame clones alone and is incomplete. The V and J calls and clone size are taken from that table; D and trimming were inferred from the DNA. The sample shows about 100,000 clones, around 64% of them seen only once. The chain employs TRBV6-5 and TRBJ1-1; 8 bases agree with TRBD1. The specimen sequenced was peripheral blood. The sequence derives from a woman in her thirties or forties with acute or convalescent COVID-19. In DNA form, the CDR3 reads TGTGCCATTACGAGACAGGGGATGAACACTGAAGCTTTCTTT. This translates into CAITRQGMNTEAFF.